This entry describes one T cell receptor beta chain. This CDR3 is built from 13 residues. V dropped 5 bases and J dropped 10 bases, with 17 bases sitting between them. Germline assignment: CDR1 MNHEY and CDR2 SVGAGI. The data originate from a study of shared clonotypes between healthy human individuals. The material for each subset, its genomic DNA, was split evenly across several immunoSEQ plates. The method was immunoSEQ multiplex PCR; TCRdb's version includes in-frame clones alone and lacks a portion of them. The table lists about 490,000 clones, 76% of them singletons. This receptor was obtained from a woman between 40 and 50 years old in good health. Some clones in this sample may be carry-over from other donors' samples. The chain carries TRBV6-5 and TRBJ1-2, with D maybe TRBD1 (5 bases). Sequenced: PBMCs. CDR3 sequence: CASSRDGLSPYTF. The CDR3 nucleotides read TGTGCCAGCAGTCGGGACGGACTTTCTCCCTACACCTTC.